This T cell receptor beta chain was identified in a study of early T cells in non-severe SARS-CoV-2 infection. As for the study in general: Sequencing targeted bulk RNA from unsorted whole blood, leaving chains unpaired.

For this clonotype: Antigen: not known.

This CDR3 is 18 amino acids long. The V gene lost 0 bases and the J gene lost 2 bases, with 18 bases spanning the gap. Germline V lookup: CDR1 KGHSH, CDR2 LQKENI. Overall study results and limits: VDJdb matches were skewed toward anti-spike CD8 T cell responses.

Unique molecular identifiers tagged individual cDNA molecules. TCRdb re-analysed the 5' RACE reads in MiXCR, keeping a single row per CDR3 protein. The sample includes about 59,000 distinct CDR3 sequences, about 13% of them seen just once. The genes are TRBV18 and TRBJ2-3; D possibly corresponds to TRBD1 (6 bases). The sequenced sample was whole blood, obtained at baseline. This clonotype was obtained from an adult who was a healthcare worker with PCR-confirmed SARS-CoV-2 infection or an uninfected control (not recorded which). The CDR3 bases are TGTGCCAGCTCACCACCTAATCCGGTTGGGACATCCACAGATACGCAGTATTTT. It encodes CASSPPNPVGTSTDTQYF.